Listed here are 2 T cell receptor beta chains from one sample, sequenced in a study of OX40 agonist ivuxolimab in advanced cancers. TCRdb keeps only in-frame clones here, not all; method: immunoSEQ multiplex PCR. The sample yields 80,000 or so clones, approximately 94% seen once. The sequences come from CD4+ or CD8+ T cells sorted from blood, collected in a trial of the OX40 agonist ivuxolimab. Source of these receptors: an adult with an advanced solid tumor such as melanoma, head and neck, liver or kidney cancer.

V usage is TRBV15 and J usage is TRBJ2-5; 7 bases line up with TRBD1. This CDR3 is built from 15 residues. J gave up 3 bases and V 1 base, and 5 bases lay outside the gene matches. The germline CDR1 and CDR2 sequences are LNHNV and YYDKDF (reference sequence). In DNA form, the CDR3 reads TGTGCCACCAGCAGAGTCGGGACAGCCGAAGAGACCCAGTACTTC. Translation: CATSRVGTAEETQYF.

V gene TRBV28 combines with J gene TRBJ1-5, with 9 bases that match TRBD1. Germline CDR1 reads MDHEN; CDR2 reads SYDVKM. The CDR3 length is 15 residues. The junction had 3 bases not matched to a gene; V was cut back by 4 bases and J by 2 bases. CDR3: CASSSGQGGNQPQHF. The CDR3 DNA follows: TGTGCCAGCAGTTCGGGACAGGGAGGCAATCAGCCCCAGCATTTT.